The 31 T cell receptor beta chains listed next were all sequenced from one sample in a study of T cells after posttransplantation cyclophosphamide. TCRdb's copy holds only in-frame clones and misses some; the assay was immunoSEQ multiplex PCR. The sample lists just over 25,000 clones, none appearing once, the ten largest making up over 1.3%. Sequencing input: PBMCs. All receptors come from a man aged 50-59 years in good health, CMV-negative, and a related stem cell transplant donor.

This clone was seen ten or more times. V is TRBV30 and J is TRBJ2-3; a weak D match, TRBD2 (7 bases). V was trimmed by 7 bases and J by 8 bases, leaving 13 bases between them. Germline V CDR1 and CDR2: GTSNPN, SVGIG (reference sequence). The CDR3 contains 11 residues. CDR3 in DNA: TGTGCCTCCTGGGGGGGGGCTACGCAGTATTTT. Protein product: CASWGGATQYF.

This clone was detected many times. This chain joins TRBV6-6 and TRBJ2-7; 11 nucleotides align to TRBD1. The CDR3 sequence is 13 residues long. The junction had 5 bases not matched to a gene; V was cut back by 7 bases and J by 6 bases. CDR1 is MNHNY and CDR2 is SVGAGI in the germline V gene (reference sequence). DNA of the CDR3: TGTGCCAGCACGAGGACAGGGGGCGGCGAGCAGTACTTC. This gives the protein CASTRTGGGEQYF.

This clone was seen a few times. The rearrangement joins TRBV9 to TRBJ2-3; 8 bases are a match to TRBD2. With V trimmed by 0 bases and J by 4 bases, 7 bases remained unmatched. Germline V lookup: CDR1 SGDLS, CDR2 YYNGEE. The CDR3 is 16 residues long. The CDR3 is CASSVGGGGLPDTQYF. The CDR3 nucleotides read TGTGCCAGCAGCGTAGGGGGCGGGGGGTTGCCAGATACGCAGTATTTT.

This clone was recorded many times. The chain couples TRBV5-1 to TRBJ2-2, with D tentatively TRBD1 (5 bases). Trimming pared 1 base from V and 3 bases from J, leaving 13 bases between. CDR1 is SGHRS and CDR2 is YFSETQ in the germline V gene. The CDR3 contains 16 residues. The CDR3 bases are TGCGCCAGCAGCTTGTTTGGGCAGACAGACACCGGGGAGCTGTTTTTT. Translated: CASSLFGQTDTGELFF. Combining the CDR3 with reference TRBV5-1 and TRBJ2-2 gives the whole variable domain KAGVTQTPRYLIKTRGQQVTLSCSPISGHRSVSWYQQTPGQGLQFLFEYFSETQRNKGNFPGRFSGRQFSNSRSEMNVSTLELGDSALYLCASSLFGQTDTGELFFGEGSRLTVL.

There are many counts of this clone. This chain connects TRBV6-5 to TRBJ2-7, with 7 bases aligning to TRBD1. V lost 6 bases to trimming and J lost 1 base; unmatched junction nucleotides: 6. The CDR3 has 14 residues. Germline loops: CDR1 MNHEY, CDR2 SVGAGI. This chain's CDR3 is CASSTGTASYEQYF. The DNA of the CDR3 is TGTGCCAGCAGCACCGGGACAGCGTCCTACGAGCAGTACTTC.

Judged by abundance, this clone is medium-sized. The chain links TRBV5-8 to TRBJ1-5, with 7 nucleotides matching TRBD1. CDR3 length: 15 residues. Germline lookup yields CDR1 SGHTS and CDR2 YDEGEE. The V and J ends lost 3 bases and 7 bases, in that order; junction bases with no gene match: 10. In DNA form, the CDR3 reads TGTGCCAGCAGCTCGGGACAGATAACGTCCCAGCCCCAGCATTTT. Amino acid sequence: CASSSGQITSQPQHF.

This clone was counted ten times or more. Within the sample, other DNA sequences also encode this same CDR3. The gene calls are TRBV20-1 and TRBJ2-7; perhaps TRBD1 as D (5 bases). Trimming shortened V by 6 bases and J by 3 bases, and 9 bases separated the two germline ends. The germline V gene has CDR1 DFQATT and CDR2 SNEGSKA (reference sequence). CDR3 length: 11 amino acids. CDR3: CSAPDSYEQYF. CDR3 nucleotide sequence: TGCAGTGCGCCTGACAGCTACGAGCAGTACTTC.

This clone showed up many times. The chain recombines TRBV25-1 with TRBJ1-1, with D perhaps TRBD1 (5 bases). CDR3 length: 13 residues. The ends were cut back, 6 bases at V and 1 base at J, with 9 bases in the middle. Germline CDR1 is MGHDK and CDR2 is SYGVNS. The CDR3 sequence: CASRETGNTEAFF. CDR3 nucleotide sequence: TGTGCCAGCAGGGAAACAGGGAACACTGAAGCTTTCTTT.

This clone has ten or more counts. The chain uses TRBV29-1 and TRBJ1-2; D is unclear. The CDR3 is 12 amino acids. The V and J ends lost 7 bases and 4 bases respectively, with 13 bases between them. The V gene's germline CDR1 is SQVTM and CDR2 ANQGSEA. CDR3 in amino acids: CSAPSEVYGYTF. The CDR3 nucleotides read TGCAGCGCCCCCAGCGAGGTCTATGGCTACACCTTC.

This clone was observed at least ten times. The chain is built from TRBV18 and TRBJ2-7; 10 bases are a match to TRBD2. The germline V gene encodes CDR1 KGHSH and CDR2 LQKENI. The CDR3 spans 13 residues. Losses at the gene ends were 10 bases for V and 0 bases for J; bases not matched to a gene: 3. The CDR3 nucleotides are TGTGCCACCCGGACTAGCGGCTCCTACGAGCAGTACTTC. Translating it yields CATRTSGSYEQYF.

This clone was detected many times. The V gene is TRBV9, the J gene TRBJ2-3, with 9 bases matching TRBD1. CDR3 length: 15 residues. Per germline, CDR1 SGDLS and CDR2 YYNGEE. The J segment lost 1 base and the V segment lost 3 bases, leaving 3 bases of the junction unmatched. CDR3 amino acids: CASSDRGHGTDTQYF. The CDR3 nucleotides are TGTGCCAGCAGCGACAGGGGGCATGGCACAGATACGCAGTATTTT.

This clone was seen at least ten times. This chain links TRBV5-8 with TRBJ2-2; D may be TRBD2 (5 bases). Trimming shortened V by 1 base and J by 2 bases, and 12 bases separated the two germline ends. Germline lookup yields CDR1 SGHTS and CDR2 YDEGEE. The length of the CDR3 is 16 residues. The chain's CDR3 is CASSLNRGFNTGELFF. The CDR3 DNA reads as TGTGCCAGCAGCTTGAACCGGGGTTTTAACACCGGGGAGCTGTTTTTT.

In its sample, this clone was seen many times. The chain joins TRBV27 to TRBJ1-5; 7 nucleotides line up with TRBD1. Trimming cost V 8 bases and J 5 bases; bases outside gene matches: 9. The CDR3 sequence is 14 residues long. The germline V gene encodes CDR1 MNHEY and CDR2 SMNVEV (reference sequence). The CDR3 DNA follows: TGTGCCAGCGGTACGCAGGGGGGATATCAGCCCCAGCATTTT. This sequence encodes CASGTQGGYQPQHF.

This clone came up many times. The chain has TRBV2 and TRBJ1-4; D remains unclear. In germline, CDR1 is SNHLY, CDR2 FYNNEI. V lost 5 bases to trimming and J lost 8 bases, with 12 bases between them. The CDR3 is 13 amino acids. The CDR3 region is CASSFAGGEKLFF. For the CDR3, the DNA is TGTGCCAGCAGTTTTGCGGGTGGCGAAAAACTGTTTTTT.

This clone was picked up many times. V and J are TRBV6-6 and TRBJ2-7; 13 nucleotides agree with TRBD2. The CDR3 covers 14 residues. The V gene's germline CDR1 is MNHNY and CDR2 SVGAGI (reference sequence). The ends lost 5 bases at V and 6 bases at J; junction bases unmatched: 4. CDR3 in amino acids: CASSTSGGAVEQYF. The CDR3 DNA sequence: TGTGCCAGCAGTACTAGCGGGGGGGCCGTCGAGCAGTACTTC.

Many counts were recorded for this clone. The chain recombines TRBV30 with TRBJ2-7; 10 bases are shared with TRBD2. The CDR3 totals 13 residues. V lost 2 bases to trimming and J lost 7 bases; unmatched junction nucleotides: 5. Germline CDR1 GTSNPN, CDR2 SVGIG (reference sequence). The CDR3 region has the DNA TGTGCCTGGAGTTCGGGACTAGCGAGGGAGCAGTACTTC. This translates into CAWSSGLAREQYF.

Many counts were recorded for this clone. The chain combines TRBV30 with TRBJ1-1; D remains unclear. CDR1 is GTSNPN, CDR2 SVGIG, per germline (reference sequence). The CDR3 runs 15 residues. Trimming removed 0 bases from V and 1 base from J, with 12 bases in between. In nucleotides, the CDR3 is TGTGCCTGGAGTGTACCCGGAGGCCCGAACACTGAAGCTTTCTTT. Protein product: CAWSVPGGPNTEAFF.

This clone was detected many times. This chain links TRBV19 with TRBJ1-2; 7 positions agree with TRBD1. V lost 1 base, J lost 0 bases, and 2 bases stayed unmatched. The CDR3 length is 15 residues. CDR1 and CDR2 from the germline V gene are LNHDA and SQIVND (reference sequence). CDR3 amino acids: CASSIGGTANYGYTF. CDR3 bases: TGTGCCAGTAGTATAGGCGGGACAGCTAACTATGGCTACACCTTC.

This clone came up many times. The chain recombines TRBV5-1 with TRBJ2-1; 11 positions match TRBD2. J lost 7 bases, V lost 4 bases, and 7 bases had no gene match. This CDR3 spans 15 amino acids. The V gene's germline CDR1 is SGHRS and CDR2 YFSETQ. CDR3 nucleotides: TGCGCCAGCAGCCCATTAGCGGGGGGGCGAAATGAGCAGTTCTTC. As protein: CASSPLAGGRNEQFF. Full variable domain (missing parts from reference TRBV5-1 and TRBJ2-1): KAGVTQTPRYLIKTRGQQVTLSCSPISGHRSVSWYQQTPGQGLQFLFEYFSETQRNKGNFPGRFSGRQFSNSRSEMNVSTLELGDSALYLCASSPLAGGRNEQFFGPGTRLTVL.

This clone has at least ten counts. The chain employs TRBV7-9 and TRBJ2-7; the match to TRBD2 covers 8 bases. With 5 bases clipped from V and 5 bases from J, the junction kept 8 bases outside the gene matches. The germline CDR1 and CDR2 sequences are SEHNR and FQNEAQ (reference sequence). CDR3 length equals 14 residues. The CDR3 sequence: CASSVSGSNDEQYF. The CDR3 bases are TGTGCCAGCAGCGTCAGCGGGAGCAATGACGAGCAGTACTTC.

This clone was observed at least ten times. V usage is TRBV9 and J usage is TRBJ2-1; 9 bases agree with TRBD1. This CDR3 spans 15 amino acids. Germline V gives CDR1 SGDLS, CDR2 YYNGEE. The J segment lost 8 bases and the V segment lost 3 bases, leaving 9 bases of the junction unmatched. CDR3 sequence (DNA): TGTGCCAGCAGCGACCGGGACAGGGCTATCGATGAGCAGTTCTTC. Translation: CASSDRDRAIDEQFF.

This clone has just a few counts. The chain employs TRBV7-3 and TRBJ2-5; 8 bases are shared with TRBD2. This CDR3 spans 16 amino acids. Germline CDR1 reads SGHTA; CDR2 reads FQGTGA. Trimming cost V 4 bases and J 11 bases; bases outside gene matches: 18. CDR3 amino acids: CASSSSGSSRLGEQYF. In nucleotides, the CDR3 is TGTGCCAGCAGCTCGAGCGGGAGCTCCAGGTTGGGGGAGCAGTACTTC.

The table lists this clone with many counts. The chain carries TRBV14 and TRBJ2-7; 11 nucleotides match TRBD2. Germline assignment: CDR1 SGHDN and CDR2 FVKESK. J lost 3 bases, V lost 0 bases, and 10 bases had no gene match. The CDR3 is made up of 18 amino acids. The CDR3 nucleotides are TGTGCCAGCAGCCAAGATAGCGGGAGGGCCGGGTTCGGCTACGAGCAGTACTTC. Residues: CASSQDSGRAGFGYEQYF.

This clone was counted many times. V gene TRBV29-1 combines with J gene TRBJ1-1, with D hard to call. Germline lookup yields CDR1 SQVTM and CDR2 ANQGSEA. The CDR3 totals 12 residues. V was pared by 5 bases and J by 4 bases, with 11 bases between. The CDR3 DNA sequence: TGCAGCGTTTCGGGAGGGATCACTGAAGCTTTCTTT. Its protein product is CSVSGGITEAFF.

This clone was counted many times. This chain connects TRBV19 to TRBJ2-1, with 8 bases fitting TRBD2. V was clipped by 5 bases and J by 5 bases; unmatched bases: 2. The CDR3 has 13 residues. CDR1 and CDR2 from the germline V gene are LNHDA and SQIVND (reference sequence). The CDR3 is CASSGGLDNEQFF. The DNA for the CDR3 is TGTGCCAGTAGTGGGGGACTAGACAATGAGCAGTTCTTC.

The table lists this clone with many counts. This sequence joins TRBV6-4 and TRBJ2-3; 12 bases are a match to TRBD2. This CDR3 is 15 amino acids long. Germline loops: CDR1 MRHNA, CDR2 SNTAGT. V lost 2 bases to trimming and J lost 6 bases; unmatched junction nucleotides: 3. CDR3 in DNA: TGTGCCAGCAGTGACACCACTAGCGGGGGGGATACGCAGTATTTT. Amino acid sequence: CASSDTTSGGDTQYF.

This clone appeared many times. The chain carries TRBV7-7 and TRBJ2-2; D might be TRBD1 (6 bases). The CDR3 has 14 amino acids. From germline, CDR1 is SSHAT and CDR2 FNYEAQ (reference sequence). Trimming took off 5 bases at V and 1 base at J, with 8 bases between the two ends. Written as DNA, the CDR3 is TGTGCCAGCAGCGGACAGATGAACACCGGGGAGCTGTTTTTT. Translation gives CASSGQMNTGELFF.

This clone was counted at least ten times. The chain joins TRBV27 to TRBJ2-7; 7 positions agree with TRBD1. Germline trimming cut 8 bases from V and 6 bases from J; bases unmatched to any gene: 7. CDR1 and CDR2 (germline): MNHEY, SMNVEV (reference sequence). This CDR3 contains 12 residues. The CDR3 protein is CASGTEPGEQYF. As DNA, the CDR3 is TGTGCCAGCGGGACAGAACCGGGCGAGCAGTACTTC.

The V gene is TRBV19, the J gene TRBJ2-5; the match to TRBD1 covers 8 bases. The J call may be incorrect, as the DNA end agrees better with TRBJ2-7. Germline V gives CDR1 LNHDA, CDR2 SQIVND (reference sequence). The CDR3 has 11 residues. The chain's CDR3 is CADQGAVEQYF. The CDR3 DNA reads as TGTGCCGATCAGGGGGCGGTCGAGCAGTACTTC.

This clone turned up a few times. A much larger clone differs by one base, so this may be a read error. The gene calls are TRBV4-2 and TRBJ1-4; D perhaps matches TRBD1 (5 bases). The CDR3 extends over 14 amino acids. Germline values: CDR1 LGHNA, CDR2 YNFKEQ. CDR3 amino acids: CASSPQGVTEKLLF. CDR3 DNA sequence: TGTGCCAGCAGCCCCCAAGGGGTTACGGAAAAACTGCTTTTT.

This clone showed up many times. V and J are TRBV25-1 and TRBJ2-3; D is unresolved. The CDR3 covers 15 residues. Germline CDR1 is MGHDK and CDR2 is SYGVNS. The V gene lost 1 base and the J gene lost 0 bases, with 8 bases spanning the gap. CDR3 in amino acids: CASSESIGSTDTQYF. The DNA of the CDR3 is TGTGCCAGCAGTGAATCAATCGGGAGCACAGATACGCAGTATTTT.